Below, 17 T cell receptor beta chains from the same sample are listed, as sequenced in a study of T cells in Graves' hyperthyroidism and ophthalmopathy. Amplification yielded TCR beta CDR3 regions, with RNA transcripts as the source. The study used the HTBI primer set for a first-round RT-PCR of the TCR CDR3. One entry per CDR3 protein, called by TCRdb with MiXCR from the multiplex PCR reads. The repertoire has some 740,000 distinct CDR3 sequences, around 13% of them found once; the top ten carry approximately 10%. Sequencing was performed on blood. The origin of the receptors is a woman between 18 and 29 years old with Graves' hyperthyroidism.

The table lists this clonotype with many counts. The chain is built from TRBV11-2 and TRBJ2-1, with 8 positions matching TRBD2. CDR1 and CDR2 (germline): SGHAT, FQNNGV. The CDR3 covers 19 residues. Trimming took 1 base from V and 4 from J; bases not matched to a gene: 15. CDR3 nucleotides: TGTGCCAGCAGCTTAGGAAGACTAGCGTCCGAGTCCGTATACAATGAGCAGTTCTTC. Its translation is CASSLGRLASESVYNEQFF. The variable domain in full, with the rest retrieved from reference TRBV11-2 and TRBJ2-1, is EAGVAQSPRYKIIEKRQSVAFWCNPISGHATLYWYQQILGQGPKLLIQFQNNGVVDDSQLPKDRFSAERLKGVDSTLKIQPAKLEDSAVYLCASSLGRLASESVYNEQFFGPGTRLTVL.

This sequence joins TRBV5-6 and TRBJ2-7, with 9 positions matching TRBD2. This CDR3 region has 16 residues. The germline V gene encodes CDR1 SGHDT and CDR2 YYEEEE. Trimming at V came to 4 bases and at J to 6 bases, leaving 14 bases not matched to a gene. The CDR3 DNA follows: TGTGCCAGCAGCGAACTAGCGGGTAAAGGAAGTGGCGAGCAGTACTTC. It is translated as CASSELAGKGSGEQYF.

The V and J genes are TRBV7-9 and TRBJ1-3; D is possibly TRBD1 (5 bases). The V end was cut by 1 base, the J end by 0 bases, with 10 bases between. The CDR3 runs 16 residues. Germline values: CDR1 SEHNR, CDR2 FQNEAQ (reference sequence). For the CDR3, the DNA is TGTGCCAGCAGCTTAGGTTGGGGCCTCTCTGGAAACACCATATATTTT. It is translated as CASSLGWGLSGNTIYF.

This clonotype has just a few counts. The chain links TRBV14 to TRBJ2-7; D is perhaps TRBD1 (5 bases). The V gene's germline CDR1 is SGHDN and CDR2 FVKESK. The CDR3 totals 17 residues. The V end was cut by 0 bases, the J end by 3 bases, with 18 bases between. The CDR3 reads CASSQDKGPAVVYEQYF. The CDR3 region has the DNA TGTGCCAGCAGCCAAGACAAGGGGCCGGCGGTTGTCTACGAGCAGTACTTC. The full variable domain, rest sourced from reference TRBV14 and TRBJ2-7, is EAGVTQFPSHSVIEKGQTVTLRCDPISGHDNLYWYRRVMGKEIKFLLHFVKESKQDESGMPNNRFLAERTGGTYSTLKVQPAELEDSGVYFCASSQDKGPAVVYEQYFGPGTRLTVT.

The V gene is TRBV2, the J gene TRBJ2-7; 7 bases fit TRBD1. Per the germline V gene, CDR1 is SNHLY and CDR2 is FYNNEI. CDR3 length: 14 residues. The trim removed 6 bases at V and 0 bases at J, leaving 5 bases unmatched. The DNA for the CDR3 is TGTGCCAGCAGATCACAGGGGAGCTCCTACGAGCAGTACTTC. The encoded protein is CASRSQGSSYEQYF.

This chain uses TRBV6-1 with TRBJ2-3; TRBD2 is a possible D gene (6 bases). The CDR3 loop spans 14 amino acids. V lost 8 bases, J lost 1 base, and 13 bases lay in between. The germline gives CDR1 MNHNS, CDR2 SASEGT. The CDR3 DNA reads TGTGCCAGCGGTGGCGGGATAGGCACAGATACGCAGTATTTT. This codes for CASGGGIGTDTQYF.

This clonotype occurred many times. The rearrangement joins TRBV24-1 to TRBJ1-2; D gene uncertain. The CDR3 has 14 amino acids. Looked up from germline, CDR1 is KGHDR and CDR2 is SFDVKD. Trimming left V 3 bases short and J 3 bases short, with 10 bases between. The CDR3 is CATSDALEHYGYTF. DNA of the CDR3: TGTGCCACCAGTGATGCGTTGGAGCACTATGGCTACACCTTC.

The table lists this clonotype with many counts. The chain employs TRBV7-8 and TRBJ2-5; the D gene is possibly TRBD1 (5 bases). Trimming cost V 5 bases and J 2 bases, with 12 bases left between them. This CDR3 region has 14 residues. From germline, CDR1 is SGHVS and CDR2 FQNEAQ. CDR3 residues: CASSPETVQETQYF. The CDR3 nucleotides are TGTGCCAGCAGCCCGGAGACAGTTCAAGAGACCCAGTACTTC.

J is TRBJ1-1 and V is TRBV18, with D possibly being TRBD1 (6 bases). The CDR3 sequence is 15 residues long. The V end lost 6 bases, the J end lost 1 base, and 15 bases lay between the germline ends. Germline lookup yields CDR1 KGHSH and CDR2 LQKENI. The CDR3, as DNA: TGTGCCAGCTCCGCAGGGGCCCCCTGGAACACTGAAGCTTTCTTT. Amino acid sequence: CASSAGAPWNTEAFF.

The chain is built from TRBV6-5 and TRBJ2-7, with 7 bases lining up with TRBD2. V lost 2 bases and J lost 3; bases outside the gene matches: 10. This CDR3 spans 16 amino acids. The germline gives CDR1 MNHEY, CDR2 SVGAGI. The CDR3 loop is CASSYPLGGGLYEQYF. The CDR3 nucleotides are TGTGCCAGCAGTTACCCCCTGGGGGGGGGTCTCTACGAGCAGTACTTC.

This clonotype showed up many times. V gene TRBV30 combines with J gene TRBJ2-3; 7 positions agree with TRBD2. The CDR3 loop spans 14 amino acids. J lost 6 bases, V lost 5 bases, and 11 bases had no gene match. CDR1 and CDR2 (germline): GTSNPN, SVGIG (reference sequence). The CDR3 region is CAWVGGPVGDTQYF. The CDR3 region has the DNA TGTGCCTGGGTGGGAGGGCCTGTCGGTGATACGCAGTATTTT.

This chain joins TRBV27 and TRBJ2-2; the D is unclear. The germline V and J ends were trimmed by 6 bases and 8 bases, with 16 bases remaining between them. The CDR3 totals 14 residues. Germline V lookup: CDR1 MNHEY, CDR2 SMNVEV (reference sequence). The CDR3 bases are TGTGCCAGCAGGGGTATAGGACGCCGAGGGGAGCTGTTTTTT. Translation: CASRGIGRRGELFF.

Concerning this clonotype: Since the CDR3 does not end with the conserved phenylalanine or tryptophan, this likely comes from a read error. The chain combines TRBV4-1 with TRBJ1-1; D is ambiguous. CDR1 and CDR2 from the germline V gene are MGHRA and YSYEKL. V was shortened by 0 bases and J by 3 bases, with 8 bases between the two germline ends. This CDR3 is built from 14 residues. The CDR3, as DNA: TGCGCCAGCAGCCAAGAAGCGGGATACACTGAAGCTTTCCTT. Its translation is CASSQEAGYTEAFL.

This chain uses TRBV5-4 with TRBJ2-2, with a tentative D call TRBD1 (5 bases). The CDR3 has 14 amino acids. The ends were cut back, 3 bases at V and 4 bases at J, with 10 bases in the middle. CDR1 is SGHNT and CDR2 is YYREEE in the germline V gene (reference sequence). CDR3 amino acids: CASSSSRGTGELFF. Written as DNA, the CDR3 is TGTGCCAGCAGCTCATCAAGGGGCACCGGGGAGCTGTTTTTT.

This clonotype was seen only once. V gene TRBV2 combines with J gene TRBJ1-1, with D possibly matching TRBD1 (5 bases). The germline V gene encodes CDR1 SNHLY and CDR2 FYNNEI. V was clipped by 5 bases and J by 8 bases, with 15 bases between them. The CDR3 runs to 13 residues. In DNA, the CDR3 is TGTGCCAGCAGTCGGCAGGGCGACCAAGAAGCTTTCTTT. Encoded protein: CASSRQGDQEAFF.

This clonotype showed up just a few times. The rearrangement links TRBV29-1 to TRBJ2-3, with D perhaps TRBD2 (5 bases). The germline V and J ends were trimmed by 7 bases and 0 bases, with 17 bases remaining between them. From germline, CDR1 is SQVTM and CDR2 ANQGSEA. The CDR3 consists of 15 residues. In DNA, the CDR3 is TGCAGCGGACGCGGGTTTTCGGGAAGCACAGATACGCAGTATTTT. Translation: CSGRGFSGSTDTQYF.

This chain's CDR3 is CASSLALGQGDYGYTF. In DNA, the CDR3 is TGCGCCAGCAGCTTGGCTCTTGGACAGGGGGATTATGGCTACACCTTC. The chain couples TRBV5-1 to TRBJ1-2; TRBD1 matches at 10 bases. V lost 0 bases and J lost 5; bases outside the gene matches: 7. Germline-derived CDR1 and CDR2 are SGHRS and YFSETQ. The CDR3 contains 16 residues.